This T cell receptor (beta chain) was observed in a study of shared clonotypes between healthy human individuals. Study overall: Three CD4 naive, three CD4 memory, two CD8 naive and one CD8 memory plate were used per donor. Study findings and constraints: The donor pool, a small one, limited the genetic and exposure-history diversity represented. All-four-donor shared clonotypes had higher generation probabilities than non-shared clonotypes did.

Naivety among CD8 cells was defined by CD45RO negativity and positive CCR7 selection, thereby excluding terminally differentiated effector memory CD45RA+ cells. This clone was detected only once. Its antigen is unidentified. This CDR3 region has 15 residues. CDR1 is LNHDA and CDR2 is SQIVND in the germline V gene (reference sequence). The ends lost 3 bases at V and 5 bases at J; junction bases unmatched: 6. The repertoire was sequenced with immunoSEQ multiplex PCR; TCRdb's copy has only in-frame clones and lacks some. Of some 2,100,000 clones listed, under 95% were seen once; the top ten hold under 2%.

The gene calls are TRBV19 and TRBJ2-3; 9 bases are a match to TRBD1. Sequencing was done on a sample of naive CD8+ T cells from PBMCs. This TCR was recovered from a man younger than 35 in good health. Some clones in this sample may be carry-over from other donors' samples. CDR3 DNA: TGTGCCAGTAGTATGCGGGACAGGGCTGGAGATACGCAGTATTTT. Residues: CASSMRDRAGDTQYF.